The rows below give T cell receptor beta chains drawn from one sample of a study of CD8 T cell repertoires and HIV-1 epitope variants. Only in-frame clones appear in the TCRdb table, and some are missing; sequencing was by immunoSEQ multiplex PCR. The data hold about 5,000 clones, with 66% observed a single time. Their specific antigens are unknown. The sample consisted of cultured CD8+ T cells derived from PBMCs. Receptors originate from a male donor with HIV. Each CDR3 is given with its conserved first and last residue. D genes are given only for firm matches. Size is omitted from some rows. Given values are once, few, many or a class for expanded clones.

V gene	clone size	J gene	D gene	CDR3 DNA	CDR3 protein
TRBV4-3	NA	TRBJ2-1	TRBD2	TGCGCCAGCAGCCAAGATGAAGCGGGGGCCTATGGTGAGCAGTTCTTC	CASSQDEAGAYGEQFF
TRBV9	NA	TRBJ1-4	NA	TGTGCCAGCAGCGTAGCCGCTCAACTTAATGAAAAACTGTTTTTT	CASSVAAQLNEKLFF
TRBV28	NA	TRBJ2-2	NA	TGTGCCAGCAGACGAACGGGGATACAAAACACCGGGGAGCTGTTTTTT	CASRRTGIQNTGELFF
TRBV11-1	NA	TRBJ2-3	NA	TGTGCCAGCAGCTTAGTCCCTAGCCTAACTGGGGATACGCAGTATTTT	CASSLVPSLTGDTQYF
TRBV11-2	NA	TRBJ1-1	TRBD1	TGTGCCAGCAGCTTAGTCGTGACAGGGGGGTCTTGGGGCACTGAAGCTTTCTTT	CASSLVVTGGSWGTEAFF
TRBV5-1	few	TRBJ2-7	TRBD1	TGCGCCAGCAGCTTGGATGGGGACAGGGGGTTGGGCGAGCAGTACTTC	CASSLDGDRGLGEQYF
TRBV6-1	NA	TRBJ1-5	NA	TGTGCCAGCAGTGGGGGGCAGGGGATACATCAGCCCCAGCATTTT	CASSGGQGIHQPQHF
TRBV27	NA	TRBJ2-1	TRBD2	TGTGCCAGCAGTCTAGCGGGGGGAGGCAATGAGCAGTTCTTC	CASSLAGGGNEQFF
TRBV30	NA	TRBJ2-7	TRBD2	TGTGCCTGGAGGGACCGGGGGGTCTACTACGAGCAGTACTTC	CAWRDRGVYYEQYF
TRBV7-9	NA	TRBJ2-7	TRBD2	TGTGCCAGCAGCTCGGATCTAGCGGCCGACCCCTACGAGCAGTACTTC	CASSSDLAADPYEQYF
TRBV5-4	few	TRBJ2-1	TRBD2	TGTGCCAGCAGCTTCGGGGGGGGCAATGAGCAGTTCTTC	CASSFGGGNEQFF
TRBV6-4	NA	TRBJ2-1	TRBD2	TGTGCCAGCAGTGAAACTAGCGGGGACCAGGATGAGCAGTTCTTC	CASSETSGDQDEQFF
TRBV7-8	NA	TRBJ2-7	TRBD1	TGTGCCAGCAGCTCCGAAGGACAGGGTGTAGAAGAGCAGTACTTC	CASSSEGQGVEEQYF
TRBV28	once	TRBJ2-3	NA	TGTGCCAGCAGTCAGACTGTAGATACGCAGTATTTT	CASSQTVDTQYF
TRBV6-5	NA	TRBJ2-2	NA	TGTGCCAGCAGACTGGGAGCAAACACCGGGGAGCTGTTTTTT	CASRLGANTGELFF
TRBV28	NA	TRBJ1-6	NA	TGTGCCAGCAGCTTACGGGGGGCGGATAATTCACCCCTCCACTTT	CASSLRGADNSPLHF
TRBV6-6	NA	TRBJ2-3	TRBD1	TGTGCCAGCAGTTACGACAGGGCAGGAGATACGCAGTATTTT	CASSYDRAGDTQYF
TRBV7-3	NA	TRBJ1-5	NA	TGTGCCAGCAGCTTAAATGGGGGCGAGCCCCAGCATTTT	CASSLNGGEPQHF
TRBV6-5	few	TRBJ2-5	TRBD1	TGTGCCAGCAGTAATACAGGGGGGCGAGAGACCCAGTACTTC	CASSNTGGRETQYF
TRBV7-2	NA	TRBJ2-7	NA	TGTGCCAGCAGCTTAGGGACATTGAGCTCCTACGAGCAGTACTTC	CASSLGTLSSYEQYF
TRBV5-4	NA	TRBJ2-2	TRBD1	TGTGCCAGCAGCTTGGGGACAGGAGACACCGGGGAGCTGTTTTTT	CASSLGTGDTGELFF
TRBV7-6	few	TRBJ2-2	NA	TGTGCCAGCAGCTTAAATACGGGCGGGGAGCTGTTTTTT	CASSLNTGGELFF
TRBV19	NA	TRBJ1-2	NA	TGTGCCAGTAGTATGGGGGCAGTCGGCTATGGCTACACCTTC	CASSMGAVGYGYTF
TRBV11-2	few	TRBJ2-7	TRBD1	TGTGCCAGCAGCGACGGACAGGGGTTCGGGTCCTACGAGCAGTACTTC	CASSDGQGFGSYEQYF
TRBV2	NA	TRBJ2-1	TRBD2	TGTGCCAGCAGCAATAGCGGGATGAACGATGAGCAGTTCTTC	CASSNSGMNDEQFF
TRBV29-1	NA	TRBJ2-7	TRBD1	TGCAGCGTTGTCGTGACAGGGATCCACGAGCAGTACTTC	CSVVVTGIHEQYF
TRBV7-9	NA	TRBJ2-2	NA	TGTGCCAGCAGCTTAGATCGAACAGGGAAGGCCGGGGAGCTGTTTTTT	CASSLDRTGKAGELFF
TRBV28	NA	TRBJ2-3	TRBD2	TGTGCCAGCAGATTCGAAATCTGGAGGCGGGGGGATACGCAGTATTTT	CASRFEIWRRGDTQYF
TRBV13	NA	TRBJ1-2	NA	TGCGCCAGCAGCCAAGATCCCCCAGACTTGGACTATGGCTACACCTTC	CASSQDPPDLDYGYTF
TRBV2	NA	TRBJ2-2	TRBD1	TGTGCCAGCAGCCCGAATCCCCCGGGACAGGGGCACACCGGGGAGCTGTTTTTT	CASSPNPPGQGHTGELFF
TRBV10-3	NA	TRBJ2-4	TRBD2	TGTGCCATCAGTGAGTCGGGAAGCGGGGGGGCCTCGGGCAAAAACATTCAGTACTTC	CAISESGSGGASGKNIQYF
TRBV10-3	NA	TRBJ1-3	TRBD1	TGTGCCATCAACCCGAACAGGGGGCTGGACACCATATATTTT	CAINPNRGLDTIYF
TRBV6-5	NA	TRBJ2-7	NA	TGTGCCAGCAGCCCCGGGGCGATTACCTACGAGCAGTACTTC	CASSPGAITYEQYF
TRBV21-1	NA	TRBJ2-1	NA	TGTGCCAGCCCTCGATGCGGGGACAGGGGGTATGAGCAGTTCTTC	CASPRCGDRGYEQFF
TRBV25-1	NA	TRBJ1-1	TRBD1	TGTGCCAGCAGTTCCCCCGGGACAGGGGTGATTTCCACTGAAGCTTTCTTT	CASSSPGTGVISTEAFF
TRBV30	few	TRBJ2-1	NA	TGTGCCTGGCAGGGGCTAAGCTCCTACAATGAGCAGTTCTTC	CAWQGLSSYNEQFF
TRBV7-3	NA	TRBJ1-6	TRBD1	TGTGCCAGCAGCTTAACCAACCCCCCCCGGGACAGGGCCTATAATTCACCCCTCCACTTT	CASSLTNPPRDRAYNSPLHF
TRBV7-8	NA	TRBJ1-5	NA	TGTGCCAGCAGCTTAGCGAGCGGGGGTAATAGCAATCAGCCCCAGCATTTT	CASSLASGGNSNQPQHF
TRBV10-2	NA	TRBJ2-7	NA	TGCGCCAGCAGTGAAGGGGGGTTGATTTACGAGCAGTACTTC	CASSEGGLIYEQYF
TRBV7-7	NA	TRBJ2-2	TRBD1	TGTGCCAGCAGCCTCGGGCAGGGGGCGAGAACCGGGGAGCTGTTTTTT	CASSLGQGARTGELFF
TRBV9	NA	TRBJ1-2	TRBD1	TGTGCCAGCAGCAACCGGGACAGAGCTAACTATGGCTACACCTTC	CASSNRDRANYGYTF
TRBV7-8	NA	TRBJ2-7	NA	TGTGCCAGCAGCCCAAGGGCGGGGCACTACGAGCAGTACTTC	CASSPRAGHYEQYF
TRBV9	NA	TRBJ1-1	NA	TGTGCCAGCAGCGTCGCACAGGGGAACACTGAAGCTTTCTTT	CASSVAQGNTEAFF
TRBV6-5	NA	TRBJ2-2	NA	TGTGCCAGCAGTTACTCGAACACCGGGGAGCTGTTTTTT	CASSYSNTGELFF
TRBV7-9	NA	TRBJ2-2	NA	TGTGCCACCCAGACCAGGGACGGACACACCGGGGAGCTGTTTTTT	CATQTRDGHTGELFF
TRBV5-6	NA	TRBJ1-5	TRBD1	TGTGCCAGCAGCCTAAGGACAGGGAATCAGCCCCAGCATTTT	CASSLRTGNQPQHF
TRBV5-1	few	TRBJ2-3	TRBD2	TGCGCCAGTCGGACTAGCGGGAGTGCTAGCACAGATACGCAGTATTTT	CASRTSGSASTDTQYF
TRBV28	NA	TRBJ1-1	NA	TGTGCCAGCAGTTCGACGAGGCTCCCTACTGAAGCTTTCTTT	CASSSTRLPTEAFF
TRBV19	NA	TRBJ1-3	NA	TGTGCCAGTAGTAGGGGGACGGGAAGCTCTGGAAACACCATATATTTT	CASSRGTGSSGNTIYF
TRBV6-5	NA	TRBJ2-1	NA	TGTGCCAGCAGTTACTCGTCCGTAAACAATGAGCAGTTCTTC	CASSYSSVNNEQFF
TRBV4-3	NA	TRBJ1-1	NA	TGCGCCAGCAGCCAAGAATCGTACGGGGAAGGGATGAACACTGAAGCTTTCTTT	CASSQESYGEGMNTEAFF